The rows below give T cell receptor beta chains drawn from one sample of a study of cytomegalovirus exposure and HLA in healthy donors. Profiled with immunoSEQ multiplex PCR; TCRdb holds only in-frame clones, not every one. Among some 150,000 clones listed, more than 75% were seen once. The sample was PBMCs. These receptor sequences come from a male donor in good health and CMV-seronegative. Each CDR3 is given with its conserved first and last residue. D genes are given only for firm matches. Clone sizes are given selectively: once, few, many, or a class where the clone is expanded.

d_call clone_size cdr3_length j_call v_call cdr3_nt cdr3_aa
TRBD2 NA 16 TRBJ2-5 TRBV7-9 TGTGCCAGCAGCTTAGGCCTACTAGCGGGGGGAGAGACCCAGTACTTC CASSLGLLAGGETQYF
TRBD1 NA 15 TRBJ1-5 TRBV19 TGTGCCAGTAGTTGGGACAGGGGAAGCAATCAGCCCCAGCATTTT CASSWDRGSNQPQHF
NA NA 15 TRBJ1-4 TRBV7-9 TGTGCCAGCAGCTCTCCGGGGGAGGGTGATGAAAAACTGTTTTTT CASSSPGEGDEKLFF
TRBD2 NA 17 TRBJ2-2 TRBV7-8 TGTGCCAGCAGTTCCGGGACTAGCGGGGAGAACACCGGGGAGCTGTTTTTT CASSSGTSGENTGELFF
TRBD2 NA 17 TRBJ2-1 TRBV11-3 TGTGCCAGCAGCTTAGCTCCAGCGGGGGCCCCTTACAATGAGCAGTTCTTC CASSLAPAGAPYNEQFF
TRBD1 NA 16 TRBJ2-5 TRBV4-3 TGCGCCAGCAGCCAAGATAGGACAGGGGGCGGGGAGACCCAGTACTTC CASSQDRTGGGETQYF
NA NA 16 TRBJ2-1 TRBV11-2 TGTGCCAGCAGCCTCGGACTTCTTTCCTCCTACAATGAGCAGTTCTTC CASSLGLLSSYNEQFF
TRBD1 NA 13 TRBJ2-7 TRBV7-7 TGTGCTAGCAGCCGGGACAGGGGAGGCGAGCAGTACTTC CASSRDRGGEQYF
NA NA 13 TRBJ1-5 TRBV9 TGTGCCAGCAGCGTGACCGGGAATCAGCCCCAGCATTTT CASSVTGNQPQHF
NA NA 15 TRBJ2-4 TRBV5-1 TGCGCCAGCAGCTTGGCCCCCGGACTGAGAAACATTCAGTACTTC CASSLAPGLRNIQYF
NA NA 15 TRBJ2-5 TRBV19 TGTGCCAGTAGAGAAAGGGGTGCGTACCAAGAGACCCAGTACTTC CASRERGAYQETQYF
NA NA 11 TRBJ2-7 TRBV7-9 TGTGCCAGCAGCTACACGGGCGAGCAGTACTTC CASSYTGEQYF
TRBD1 once 17 TRBJ1-6 TRBV5-5 TGTGCCAGCAGTCATCTTACAGGGGGGTTCTATAATTCACCCCTCCACTTT CASSHLTGGFYNSPLHF
NA NA 12 TRBJ1-2 TRBV30 TGTGCCTGGAGTGTATGGCAGGCTGGCTACACCTTC CAWSVWQAGYTF
NA NA 12 TRBJ2-2 TRBV7-2 TGTGCCAGCAGCTTAACCAGCGGGGAGCTGTTTTTT CASSLTSGELFF
NA NA 15 TRBJ1-6 TRBV11-2 TGTGCCAGCAGCTTAGCCGGCGGGCACGGTTCACCCCTCCACTTT CASSLAGGHGSPLHF
NA NA 11 TRBJ2-1 TRBV7-9 TGTGCCAGCAGCTTAGTCGATGAGCAGTTCTTC CASSLVDEQFF
NA few 18 TRBJ2-6 TRBV5-1 TGCGCCAGCAGCTTAAACAGGGAATCGTCGCCTGGGGCCAACGTCCTGACTTTC CASSLNRESSPGANVLTF
NA NA 15 TRBJ2-5 TRBV30 TGTGCCTGGAGTCACGGGACACTCAATCAAGAGACCCAGTACTTC CAWSHGTLNQETQYF
NA NA 13 TRBJ1-6 TRBV2 TGTGCCAAGCGACAGGCAGATAATTCACCCCTCCACTTT CAKRQADNSPLHF
NA once 8 TRBJ2-7 TRBV27 TGTGCCAGCAGCGGCGGGGACTTC CASSGGDF
NA NA 15 TRBJ1-6 TRBV13 TGTGCCAGCAGCTTAGAATCCGGTCGGGGTTCACCCCTCCACTTT CASSLESGRGSPLHF
TRBD1 NA 16 TRBJ2-3 TRBV12-5 TGTGCTAGTGGTCCCCCCGGGACAGGGGGTACAGATACGCAGTATTTT CASGPPGTGGTDTQYF
NA once 14 TRBJ2-5 TRBV25-1 TGTGCCAGCAGTGAGCAGGAAACCCAAGAGACCCAGTACTTC CASSEQETQETQYF
TRBD2 NA 16 TRBJ2-5 TRBV12-5 TGTGCTAGTGCCCCACCCCTGACTAGCGGCCAAGAGACCCAGTACTTC CASAPPLTSGQETQYF
TRBD1 NA 14 TRBJ2-7 TRBV6-5 TGTGCCAGCACCCGACAGGGCCCCTCTGACGAGCAGTACTTC CASTRQGPSDEQYF
NA NA 17 TRBJ2-7 TRBV29-1 TGCAGCGTCGCTGGGGTTGGGGGCAGGGGCCTCTCCTACGAGCAGTACTTC CSVAGVGGRGLSYEQYF
NA NA 15 TRBJ2-3 TRBV6-4 TGTGCCAGCAGCCAGGGATCAGGGGAAGCAGATACGCAGTATTTT CASSQGSGEADTQYF
TRBD2 NA 13 TRBJ2-1 TRBV4-3 TGCGCCAGCAGCCAAGATTTGCGGGGGATTGAGTTCTTC CASSQDLRGIEFF
NA once 17 TRBJ2-2 TRBV9 TGTGCCAGCAGCGTACAGGGTAGGGTGGGGAACACCGGGGAGCTGTTTTTT CASSVQGRVGNTGELFF
NA NA 15 TRBJ1-2 TRBV9 TGTGCCAGCAGCGTGGACAAGGGAGGGGGCTATGGCTACACCTTC CASSVDKGGGYGYTF
TRBD1 few 13 TRBJ2-1 TRBV25-1 TGTGCCAGCACCCCGGGACAGGGGGATGAGCAGTTCTTC CASTPGQGDEQFF
NA NA 11 TRBJ2-1 TRBV25-1 TGTGCCAGCAGTGAGGGGGCAGGGGAGTTCTTC CASSEGAGEFF
NA few 14 TRBJ2-2 TRBV4-3 TGCGCCAGCAGACAGGGAGATGACACCGGGGAGCTGTTTTTT CASRQGDDTGELFF
NA few 15 TRBJ1-2 TRBV4-3 TGCGCCAGCAGCCATAATACCCTAGCTAACTATGGCTACACCTTC CASSHNTLANYGYTF
NA NA 14 TRBJ1-5 TRBV19 TGTGCCAGTAGTATACCACACCCCAATCAGCCCCAGCATTTT CASSIPHPNQPQHF
NA NA 15 TRBJ2-3 TRBV7-9 TGTGCCAGCAGCTTAGACGGGGGTCCCAGAGATACGCAGTATTTT CASSLDGGPRDTQYF
TRBD2 NA 15 TRBJ2-1 TRBV7-8 TGTGCCAGCAGATTACCGGGACTAGCAGGTAATGAGCAGTTCTTC CASRLPGLAGNEQFF
NA NA 17 TRBJ2-3 TRBV7-2 TGTGCCAGCAGCTTAGACGGCTGGGGGGTAAGCACAGATACGCAGTATTTT CASSLDGWGVSTDTQYF
TRBD1 NA 15 TRBJ1-3 TRBV4-3 TGCGCCAGCAGCCAATCGACAGGGTGGGGAAACACCATATATTTT CASSQSTGWGNTIYF
TRBD1 NA 15 TRBJ1-1 TRBV6-5 TGTGCCAGCAGTTACGAGACAGGGATGAACACTGAAGCTTTCTTT CASSYETGMNTEAFF
TRBD1 NA 17 TRBJ1-5 TRBV7-8 TGTGCCAGCAGCTTAGCCCCACAGGGGGCCAGCAATCAGCCCCAGCATTTT CASSLAPQGASNQPQHF
TRBD2 once 14 TRBJ2-5 TRBV30 TGTGCCTGGAGTACGTCTCCGGGGGGGGAGACCCAGTACTTC CAWSTSPGGETQYF
TRBD1 few 16 TRBJ1-1 TRBV10-2 TGCGCCAGCCCATTTGGGGACAGGGGGCAAGGAACTGAAGCTTTCTTT CASPFGDRGQGTEAFF
NA NA 11 TRBJ2-5 TRBV7-2 TGTGCCAGCAGCTTATCGGAGACCCAGTACTTC CASSLSETQYF
NA NA 14 TRBJ2-4 TRBV12-2 TGTGCAAGTCGCCTGAGAGGGGGCCAGGTCATTCAGTACTTC CASRLRGGQVIQYF
TRBD2 NA 16 TRBJ2-3 TRBV9 TGTGCCAGCAGCCCGGGGGGGGCCCGGAGCACAGATACGCAGTATTTT CASSPGGARSTDTQYF